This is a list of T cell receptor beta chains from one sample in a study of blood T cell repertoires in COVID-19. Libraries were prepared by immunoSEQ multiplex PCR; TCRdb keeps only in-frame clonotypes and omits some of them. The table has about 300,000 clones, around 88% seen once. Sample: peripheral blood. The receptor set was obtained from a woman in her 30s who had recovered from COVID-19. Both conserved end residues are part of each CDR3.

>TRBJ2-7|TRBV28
CASSPPGQGSEQYF
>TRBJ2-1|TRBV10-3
CATSLAPHNEQFF
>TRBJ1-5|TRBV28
CASSRTGTPGNQPQHF
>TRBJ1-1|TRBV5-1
CASSPREGMNTEAFF
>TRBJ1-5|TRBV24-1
CATSDSGQFYNQPQHF
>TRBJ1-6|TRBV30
CAWSVGGLALHF
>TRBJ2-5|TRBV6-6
CASSYSVTQYF
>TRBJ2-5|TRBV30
CAWRTSGGPREYF
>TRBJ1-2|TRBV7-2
CASSGGARGYTF
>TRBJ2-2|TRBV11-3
CASSFKGQRNTGELFF
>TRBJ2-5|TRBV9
CASSETSGGQETQYF
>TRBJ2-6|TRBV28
CATRGTGANVLTF
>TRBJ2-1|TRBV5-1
CASSSMTQGFYNEQFF
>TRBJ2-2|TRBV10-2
CAGRTRGGANTGELFF
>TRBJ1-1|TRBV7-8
CASSLVYLGARTEAFF
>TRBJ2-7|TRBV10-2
CASMGGQFPYEQYF
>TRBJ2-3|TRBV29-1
CSVALAGGLSTQYF
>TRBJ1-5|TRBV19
CAAQSTVNQPQHF
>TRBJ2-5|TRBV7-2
CASSPPAGQETQYF
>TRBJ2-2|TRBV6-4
CASSDLQTGSGELFF
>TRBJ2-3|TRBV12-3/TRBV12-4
CASKHTDTQYF
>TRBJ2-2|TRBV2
CASSPPPGLGLTGELFF
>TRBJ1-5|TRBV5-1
CASSLVGGMDQPQHF
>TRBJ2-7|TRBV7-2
CASSSPPGYEQYF
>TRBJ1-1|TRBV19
CASSIDLGLPEAFF
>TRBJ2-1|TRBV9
CASSVALTSENNEQFF
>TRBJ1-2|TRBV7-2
CASSLDSGRPYGYTF
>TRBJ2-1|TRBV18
CASSPSGNEQFF
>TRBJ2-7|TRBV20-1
CSASPGPIGAYEQYF
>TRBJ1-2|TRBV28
CASSRQGPRVGYAF
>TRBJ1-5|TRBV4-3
CASSQDLTGHGNQPQHF